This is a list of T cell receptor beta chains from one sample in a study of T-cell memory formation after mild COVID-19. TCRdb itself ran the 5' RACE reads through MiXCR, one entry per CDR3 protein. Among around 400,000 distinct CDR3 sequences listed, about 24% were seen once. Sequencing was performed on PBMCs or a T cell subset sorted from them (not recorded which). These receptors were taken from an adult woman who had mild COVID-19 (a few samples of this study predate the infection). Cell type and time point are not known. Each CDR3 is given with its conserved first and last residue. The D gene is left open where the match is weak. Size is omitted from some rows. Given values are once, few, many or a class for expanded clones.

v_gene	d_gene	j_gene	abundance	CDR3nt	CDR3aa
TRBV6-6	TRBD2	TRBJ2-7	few	TGTGCCAGCAGTCGGACTAGCGTCGCCTACGAGCAGTACTTC	CASSRTSVAYEQYF
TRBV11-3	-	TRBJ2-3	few	TGTGCCAGCAGCTTAGGAGGAGGGAGTAACACAGATACGCAGTATTTT	CASSLGGGSNTDTQYF
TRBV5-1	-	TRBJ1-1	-	TGCGCCAGCAGCTTGTACCCAGGGGCTGCCATGAACACTGAAGCTTTCTTT	CASSLYPGAAMNTEAFF
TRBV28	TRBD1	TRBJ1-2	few	TGTGCCAGCCAGACAGGGAGCCATGGCTACACCTTC	CASQTGSHGYTF
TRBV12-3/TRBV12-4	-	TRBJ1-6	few	TGTGCCAGCAGTTGGCAGGGCGGTTCACCCCTCCACTTT	CASSWQGGSPLHF
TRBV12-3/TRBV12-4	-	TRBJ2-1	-	TGTGCCAGCAGTTTTTGGCTCCTTGGCTCCTACAATGAGCAGTTCTTC	CASSFWLLGSYNEQFF
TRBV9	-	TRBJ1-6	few	TGTGCCAGCAGCCCCCGGGACGGAGGGAATTCACCCCTCCACTTT	CASSPRDGGNSPLHF
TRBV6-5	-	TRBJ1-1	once	TGTGCCAGCAGTTACAAGACTCGGGGGTTCGAAGCTTTCTTT	CASSYKTRGFEAFF
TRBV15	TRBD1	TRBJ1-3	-	TGTGCCACCGCCCGTACAGGGGACTCTGGAAACACCATATATTTT	CATARTGDSGNTIYF
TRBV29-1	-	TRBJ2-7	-	TGCAGCGTTCGAGATTCCGAGCAGTACTTC	CSVRDSEQYF
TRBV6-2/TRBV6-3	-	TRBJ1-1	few	TGTGCCAGCAGTTACCGGACCCTGAACACTGAAGCTTTCTTT	CASSYRTLNTEAFF
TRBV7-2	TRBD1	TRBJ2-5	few	TGTGCCAGCAGCTTCACAGGGGGCACAGGAGAGACCCAGTACTTC	CASSFTGGTGETQYF
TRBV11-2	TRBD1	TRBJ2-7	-	TGTGCCAGCACCCCAGCAGGGGGTCTCGAGCAGTACTTC	CASTPAGGLEQYF
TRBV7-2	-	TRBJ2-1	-	TGTGCCAGCAGCTTACAGGGGAAGATCGGCAATGAGCAGTTCTTC	CASSLQGKIGNEQFF
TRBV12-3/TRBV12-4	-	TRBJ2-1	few	TGTGCCAGCAGCGTTACGGTTTCACAGTGGCACAATGAGCAGTTCTTC	CASSVTVSQWHNEQFF
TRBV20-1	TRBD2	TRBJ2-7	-	TGCAGTGCCGACTTTGCCTTAAGCGGGACCACTTACGAGCAGTACTTC	CSADFALSGTTYEQYF
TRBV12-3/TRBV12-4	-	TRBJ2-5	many	TGTGCCAGCAGTCGTGGACAGCAAGAGACCCAGTACTTC	CASSRGQQETQYF
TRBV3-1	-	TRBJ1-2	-	TGTGCCAGCAGCCAAGACTCGACATATGGCTACACCTTC	CASSQDSTYGYTF
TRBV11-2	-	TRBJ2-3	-	TGTGCCAGCAGCTTAGGGACAGGCCCGGGGGGTACGCAGTATTTT	CASSLGTGPGGTQYF
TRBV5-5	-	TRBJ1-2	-	TGTGCCAGCAGCCAGACCGACAGGATGGACACCTTC	CASSQTDRMDTF
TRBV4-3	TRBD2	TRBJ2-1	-	TGCGCCAGCAGCCAAGGACTAGCGGGGATCTCCTACAATGAGCAGTTCTTC	CASSQGLAGISYNEQFF
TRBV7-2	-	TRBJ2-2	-	TGTGCCAGCAGCATTAGCGAGAGGGGCGGGGAGCTGTTTTTT	CASSISERGGELFF
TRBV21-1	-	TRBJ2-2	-	TGTGCCAGCAGCAAAGGAAGACTAGCTTACACCGGGGAGCTGTTTTTT	CASSKGRLAYTGELFF
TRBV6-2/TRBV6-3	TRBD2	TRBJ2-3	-	TGTGCCAGCCTAGGACTAGCGGTTGGTAGCACAGATACGCAGTATTTT	CASLGLAVGSTDTQYF
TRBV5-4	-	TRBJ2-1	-	TGTGCCAGCAGCTGGGCTGGGGCAGACAATGAGCAGTTCTTC	CASSWAGADNEQFF
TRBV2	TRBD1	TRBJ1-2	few	TGTGCCAGGTCGCCCAGACAGGGGGCATCTTCCTATGGCTACACCTTC	CARSPRQGASSYGYTF
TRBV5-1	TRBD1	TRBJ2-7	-	TGCGCCAGCAGAGTGGGACAGCTCTACGAGCAGTACTTC	CASRVGQLYEQYF
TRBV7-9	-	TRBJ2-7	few	TGTGCCAGCAGCTTAGAGGAGGGGGCGACTCACGAGCAGTACTTC	CASSLEEGATHEQYF
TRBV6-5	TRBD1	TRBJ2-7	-	TGTGCCAGCAGTTACTCGACGGGGACAGGGGGGTACGAGCAGTACTTC	CASSYSTGTGGYEQYF
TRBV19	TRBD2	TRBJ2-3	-	TGTGCCAGTAAACTAGCGGTTCAAGATACGCAGTATTTT	CASKLAVQDTQYF
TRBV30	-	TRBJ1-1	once	TGTGCCTGCACAGGAGCGGTGCGGGGCACTGAAGCTTTCTTT	CACTGAVRGTEAFF
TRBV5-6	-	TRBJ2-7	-	TGTGCCAGCAGCCCTCGAGGGGGTCGCTCCTACGAGCAGTACTTC	CASSPRGGRSYEQYF
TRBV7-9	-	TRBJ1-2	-	TGTGCCAGCAGCTTAGTTCTAAACGGCTACACCTTC	CASSLVLNGYTF
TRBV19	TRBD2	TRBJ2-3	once	TGTGCCAGTAGTACAGGGACTAGGAGCACAGATACGCAGTATTTT	CASSTGTRSTDTQYF
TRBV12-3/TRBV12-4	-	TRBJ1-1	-	TGTGCCAGCAGTTGGGGACAAGTGAAGAACACTGAAGCTTTCTTT	CASSWGQVKNTEAFF
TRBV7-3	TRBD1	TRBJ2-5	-	TGTGCCAGCAGCTTAAGTCCCGGGACAGGGTTAGGGACCCAGTACTTC	CASSLSPGTGLGTQYF
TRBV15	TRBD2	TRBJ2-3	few	TGTGCCACCAGCTTGGCGGGGGGGCTAACAGATACGCAGTATTTT	CATSLAGGLTDTQYF
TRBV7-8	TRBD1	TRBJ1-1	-	TGTGCCAGCAGCTATACCGGGACAGGGAACACTGAAGCTTTCTTT	CASSYTGTGNTEAFF
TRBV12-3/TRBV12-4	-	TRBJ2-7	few	TGTGCCAGCAGTACCCCTTGGGGATACGAGCAGTACTTC	CASSTPWGYEQYF
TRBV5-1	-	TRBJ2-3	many	TGCGCCAGCAGCTTGCGACGGGCAGGTCGAGATACGCAGTATTTT	CASSLRRAGRDTQYF
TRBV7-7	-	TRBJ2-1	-	TGTGCTAGCAGCCCCACTAGCACGGGTGGGAATGAGCAGTTCTTC	CASSPTSTGGNEQFF
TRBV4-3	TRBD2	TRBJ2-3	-	TGCGCCAGCAGCCGGACTAGCGGTCTCACAGATACGCAGTATTTT	CASSRTSGLTDTQYF